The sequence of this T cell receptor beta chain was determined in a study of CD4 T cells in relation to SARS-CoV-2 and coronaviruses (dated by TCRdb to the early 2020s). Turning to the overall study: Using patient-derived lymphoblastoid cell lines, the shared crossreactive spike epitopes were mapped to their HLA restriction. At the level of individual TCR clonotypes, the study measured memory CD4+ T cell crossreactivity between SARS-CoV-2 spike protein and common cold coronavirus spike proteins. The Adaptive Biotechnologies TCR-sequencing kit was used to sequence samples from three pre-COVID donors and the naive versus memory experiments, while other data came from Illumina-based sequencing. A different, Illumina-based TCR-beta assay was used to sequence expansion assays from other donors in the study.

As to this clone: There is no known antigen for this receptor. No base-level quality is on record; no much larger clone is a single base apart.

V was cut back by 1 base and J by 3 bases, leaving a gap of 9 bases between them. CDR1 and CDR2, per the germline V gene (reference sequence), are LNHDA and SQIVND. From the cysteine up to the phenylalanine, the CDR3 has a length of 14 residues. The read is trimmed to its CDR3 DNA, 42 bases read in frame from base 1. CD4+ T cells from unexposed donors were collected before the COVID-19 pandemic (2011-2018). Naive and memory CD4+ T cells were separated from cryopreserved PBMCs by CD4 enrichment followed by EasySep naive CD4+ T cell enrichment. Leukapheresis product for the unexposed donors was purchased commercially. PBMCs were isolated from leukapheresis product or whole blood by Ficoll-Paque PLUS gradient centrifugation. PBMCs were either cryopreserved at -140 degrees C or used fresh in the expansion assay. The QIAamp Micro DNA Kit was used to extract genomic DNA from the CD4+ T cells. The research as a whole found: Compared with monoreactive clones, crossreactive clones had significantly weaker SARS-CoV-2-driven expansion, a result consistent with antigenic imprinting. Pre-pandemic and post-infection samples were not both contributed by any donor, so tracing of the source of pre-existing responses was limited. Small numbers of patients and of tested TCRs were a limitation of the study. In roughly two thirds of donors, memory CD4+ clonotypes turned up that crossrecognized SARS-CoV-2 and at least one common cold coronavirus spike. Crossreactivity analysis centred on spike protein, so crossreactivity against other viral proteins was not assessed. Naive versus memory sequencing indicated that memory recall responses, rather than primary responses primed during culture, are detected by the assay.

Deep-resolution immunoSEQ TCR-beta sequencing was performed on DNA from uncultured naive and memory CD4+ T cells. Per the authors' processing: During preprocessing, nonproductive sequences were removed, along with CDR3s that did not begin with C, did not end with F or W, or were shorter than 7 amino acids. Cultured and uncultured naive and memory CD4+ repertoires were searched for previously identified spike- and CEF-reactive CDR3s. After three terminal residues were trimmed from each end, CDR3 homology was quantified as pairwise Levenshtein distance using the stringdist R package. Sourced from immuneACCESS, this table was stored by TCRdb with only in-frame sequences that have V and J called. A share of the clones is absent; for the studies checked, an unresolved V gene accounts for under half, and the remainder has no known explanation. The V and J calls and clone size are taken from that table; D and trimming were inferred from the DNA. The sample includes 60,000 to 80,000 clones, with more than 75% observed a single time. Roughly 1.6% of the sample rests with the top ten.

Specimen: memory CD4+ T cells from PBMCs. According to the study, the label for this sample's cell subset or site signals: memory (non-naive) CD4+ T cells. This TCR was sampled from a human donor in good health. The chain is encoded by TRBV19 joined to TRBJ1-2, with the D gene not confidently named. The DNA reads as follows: TGTGCCAGTAGTATAGTGGCCGGGGACTATGGCTACACCTTC. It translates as CASSIVAGDYGYTF.